The T cell receptor (beta chain) under discussion was sequenced for a study of early T cells in non-severe SARS-CoV-2 infection. Overall study context: The authors sequenced bulk RNA from unsorted whole blood, leaving chains unpaired.

Unique molecular identifiers (one per individual cDNA molecule) were attached. Each CDR3 protein gets one entry after TCRdb re-called the 5' RACE reads with MiXCR. The sample gives about 33,000 distinct CDR3 sequences, around 7% of which show up once; roughly 4% is in the top ten. Worth noting for this clonotype: Its antigen is not known.

Study-level results: Matching against VDJdb likely underestimated virus-specific expansions, favoring anti-spike CD8.

This CDR3 is built from 13 residues. V gave up 5 bases and J gave up 8 bases; unmatched junction bases: 3. The V gene's germline CDR1 is MNHNS and CDR2 SASEGT. The receptor was derived from an adult who was a healthcare worker with PCR-confirmed SARS-CoV-2 infection or an uninfected control (not recorded which). The material sequenced was whole blood. This sequence joins TRBV6-1 and TRBJ1-6; 7 bases are shared with TRBD1. The CDR3 spells CASSRTGDSPLHF. The CDR3, as DNA: TGTGCCAGCAGTAGGACAGGTGATTCACCCCTCCACTTT.